This T cell receptor (beta chain) was recovered during a study of vaccination effects on CD4 cells after COVID-19. In regard to this clone: Its antigen is undetermined.

The table came from immunoSEQ multiplex PCR; TCRdb's copy has only in-frame clones and leaves some out. The table lists more than 45,000 clones, 75% to 80% of them singletons, with approximately 12% in the top ten. Germline CDR1 SGHTA, CDR2 FQGNSA. The CDR3 contains 15 residues. V was cut by 1 base and J by 4 bases, with 8 bases left in between. Findings and limits, study-wide: Following vaccination, convalescents' spike-reactive clones were mostly new ones induced by the vaccine.

Following culture for more than 9 days, CD4+ T cells were isolated. The sequencing here drew on CD4+ T cells from PBMCs cultured without peptide, taken before COVID-19 vaccination. The sequence was collected from a human donor who had a prior SARS-CoV-2 infection. V is TRBV7-2 and J is TRBJ1-6, with D possibly being TRBD1 (6 bases). CDR3 bases: TGTGCCAGCAGCTTAGGGGGGGCGTATAATTCACCCCTCCACTTT. Amino acid sequence: CASSLGGAYNSPLHF.